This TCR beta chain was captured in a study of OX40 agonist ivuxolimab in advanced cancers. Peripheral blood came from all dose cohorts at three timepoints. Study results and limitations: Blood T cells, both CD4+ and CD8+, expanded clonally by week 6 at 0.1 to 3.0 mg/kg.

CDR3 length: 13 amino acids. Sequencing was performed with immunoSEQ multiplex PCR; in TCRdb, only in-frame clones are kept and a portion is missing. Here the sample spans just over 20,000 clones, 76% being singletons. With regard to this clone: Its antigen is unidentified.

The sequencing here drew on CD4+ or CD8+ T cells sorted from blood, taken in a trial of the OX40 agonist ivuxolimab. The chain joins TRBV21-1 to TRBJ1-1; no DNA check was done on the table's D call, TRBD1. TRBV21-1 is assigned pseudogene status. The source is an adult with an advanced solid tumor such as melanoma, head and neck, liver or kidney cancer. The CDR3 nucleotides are TGTGCCAGCAGCAAAGTGAGGGGGACTGAAGCTTTCTTT. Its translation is CASSKVRGTEAFF.